This TCR beta chain was obtained from a study of shared clonotypes between healthy human individuals. This table comes from immunoSEQ multiplex PCR, and its TCRdb copy is limited to in-frame clones, with some not included. The table records over 1.5 million clones, 95% to 99% of them present only once. Details on this clone: Its antigen is undetermined.

General observations from the study: Clonotypes that were shared across a few donors made up roughly 5% of naive CD4 clonotypes. Non-shared clonotypes showed lower generation probabilities than clonotypes common to all four donors.

Material: naive CD4+ T cells sorted from blood. Specified subset: CD45RA+ positively selected. This TCR was recovered from a man aged 30 to 45 in good health.

The CDR3 loop is CASSSARANTDTQYF. Here the CDR3 DNA reads TGTGCCAGCAGCTCCGCCCGGGCTAACACAGATACGCAGTATTTT. This chain connects TRBV5-4 to TRBJ2-3, with D uncertain. V was trimmed by 3 bases and J by 2 bases, leaving 13 bases between them. Germline CDR1 and CDR2: SGHNT and YYREEE (reference sequence). CDR3 length: 15 amino acids.